This T cell receptor (beta chain) was found in a study of T cells of healthy individuals. This clonotype has at least ten counts. V gave up 2 bases and J gave up 2 bases, with 10 bases separating them. The CDR3 extends over 15 amino acids. Germline V gene lookup returns CDR1 SGHAT and CDR2 FQNNGV. MiXCR was run by TCRdb on the 5' RACE reads, yielding one entry per CDR3 protein. This table has 40,000 to 60,000 distinct CDR3 sequences, roughly 14% appearing once. The chain combines TRBV11-2 with TRBJ2-1, with D perhaps TRBD2 (5 bases). The TCR originated in a human donor in good health. CDR3 protein: CASSLMAGAYNEQFF. CDR3 in DNA: TGTGCCAGCAGCTTAATGGCGGGCGCCTACAATGAGCAGTTCTTC.